Listed below are T cell receptor beta chains from one sample, sequenced in a study of blood T cell repertoires in COVID-19. Using immunoSEQ multiplex PCR, the repertoire was profiled, and TCRdb retains in-frame clones only, with some absent. The table has about 210,000 clones, about 88% seen once; the top ten hold over 1.5%. The specimen was peripheral blood. These TCRs come from a man between 65 and 80 years old with acute or convalescent COVID-19. The CDR3 runs from the conserved cysteine through the conserved F or W. The D gene is left open where the match is weak. The size of a clone is reported for some rows only, either as once, few or many, or as a class for expanded clones.

v_call	j_call	clone_size	d_call	cdr3_nt	cdr3_aa
TRBV6-5	TRBJ2-7	-	TRBD1	TGTGCCAGCAGCCGGGACAGCCTTGGCTACTACGAGCAGTACTTC	CASSRDSLGYYEQYF
TRBV7-2	TRBJ1-1	-	-	TGTGCCAGCAGCTCTCGGACACTGAACACTGAAGCTTTCTTT	CASSSRTLNTEAFF
TRBV15	TRBJ1-5	-	-	TGTGCCACCAGCAGGGATAGAGGCTATCAGCCCCAGCATTTT	CATSRDRGYQPQHF
TRBV28	TRBJ2-1	-	-	TGTGCCAGCAGTTTAGGAAGTTCAGGGGTTCCCGCCTCATTCTTC	CASSLGSSGVPASFF
TRBV5-1	TRBJ2-2	-	TRBD2	TGCGCCAGCAGCTCCCAAGCGGGAGGGGTTACCGGGGAGCTGTTTTTT	CASSSQAGGVTGELFF
TRBV12-3/TRBV12-4	TRBJ2-6	few	-	TGTGCCAGCAGCCGTTATGGGGCCAACGTCCTGACTTTC	CASSRYGANVLTF
TRBV5-1	TRBJ2-1	-	TRBD2	TGCGCCAGCAGCTACCGACTAGCGGCGTACAATGAGCAGTTCTTC	CASSYRLAAYNEQFF
TRBV24-1	TRBJ1-5	-	TRBD1	TGTGCCACCCAGGGACAGGGGAATCAGCCCCAGCATTTT	CATQGQGNQPQHF
TRBV4-3	TRBJ2-7	once	-	TGCGCCAGCAGCCAAGATCTACGGCATGGGTCGGGAGAGCAGTACTTC	CASSQDLRHGSGEQYF
TRBV4-2	TRBJ1-5	-	-	TGTGCCAGCAGCCTTCTGACAAGTAGCAATCAGCCCCAGCATTTT	CASSLLTSSNQPQHF
TRBV5-1	TRBJ2-5	-	TRBD2	TGCGCCAGCAGCTTGATTAGCGGGACGGGTCAAGAGACCCAGTACTTC	CASSLISGTGQETQYF
TRBV24-1	TRBJ2-2	-	TRBD1	TGTGCCACCAGTGACTCGGGACAGGTTGGGGGGGAGCTGTTTTTT	CATSDSGQVGGELFF
TRBV10-1	TRBJ1-1	-	-	TGCGCCAGCTTAGAAGAAAAGAACACTGAAGCTTTCTTT	CASLEEKNTEAFF
TRBV6-6	TRBJ2-4	-	-	TGTGCCAGCACCTTACCGGGAGAGGGTGAGAAAAACATTCAGTACTTC	CASTLPGEGEKNIQYF
TRBV2	TRBJ2-7	-	TRBD1	TGTGCCAGCAGAGCCCCGGGACAGCACGAGCAGTACTTC	CASRAPGQHEQYF
TRBV6-5	TRBJ2-1	-	TRBD1	TGTGCCAGCAGACCCGGACAGGGGGCGCGCGATGAGCAGTTCTTC	CASRPGQGARDEQFF
TRBV3-1/TRBV3-2	TRBJ2-7	-	TRBD2	TGTGCCAGCAGCCAAGAGGGGACTAGCGGGAGAAGATCTCGCGAGCAGTACTTC	CASSQEGTSGRRSREQYF
TRBV7-2	TRBJ1-2	-	-	TGTGCCAGCAGCTCCCAGACAGGAGTATATGGCTACACCTTC	CASSSQTGVYGYTF
TRBV15	TRBJ2-1	-	-	TGTGCCACCAGCAGAGATCGGTCTAGCGTCTACAATGAGCAGTTCTTC	CATSRDRSSVYNEQFF
TRBV28	TRBJ2-7	-	TRBD1	TGTGCCAGCATACCAGGGGGCTCCTACGAGCAGTACTTC	CASIPGGSYEQYF
TRBV25-1	TRBJ2-2	-	TRBD2	TGTGCCAGCAGTGAATTAGGGACTAGCGGGAACACCGGGGAGCTGTTTTTT	CASSELGTSGNTGELFF
TRBV7-9	TRBJ2-7	-	-	TGTGCCAGCAGCAGACGGGACTACGAGCAGTACTTC	CASSRRDYEQYF
TRBV28	TRBJ1-4	once	-	TGTGCCAGCTGTCAGGGCGGGGGCTCTGAAAAACTGTTTTTT	CASCQGGGSEKLFF
TRBV6-2/TRBV6-3	TRBJ1-6	-	-	TGTGCCAGCAGTTCGATGAGCTCCTATAATTCACCCCTCCACTTT	CASSSMSSYNSPLHF
TRBV18	TRBJ2-1	-	TRBD2	TGTGCCAGCTCGCCTAGCGGTTGGGGCGGGAATGAGCAGTTCTTC	CASSPSGWGGNEQFF
TRBV14	TRBJ2-6	few	-	TGTGCCAGCAGTCCTCCAGGGACAGGGGCCAACGTCCTGACTTTC	CASSPPGTGANVLTF
TRBV7-9	TRBJ1-1	-	-	TGTGCCAGCAGCCCAGGAGGGACGTTGGGGACTGAAGCTTTCTTT	CASSPGGTLGTEAFF
TRBV5-1	TRBJ1-6	-	TRBD1	TGCGCCAGCAGCTTGGGGGGATACGGGACAGCTTATAATTCACCCCTCCACTTT	CASSLGGYGTAYNSPLHF
TRBV2	TRBJ1-1	few	TRBD1	TGTGCCAGCAGCGACAGGGGGCGGGTTGAAGCTTTCTTT	CASSDRGRVEAFF
TRBV19	TRBJ1-5	-	-	TGTGCCAGTGGGAAACAGGGTGGAAGCAATCAGCCCCAGCATTTT	CASGKQGGSNQPQHF
TRBV7-2	TRBJ1-6	-	-	TGTGCCAGCAGCTTAGATCAGTTTCCACCCCTCCACTTT	CASSLDQFPPLHF
TRBV5-6	TRBJ1-2	-	TRBD1	TGTGCCAGCACCCACAGACAGACAGGGGGCAGCTATGGCTACACCTTC	CASTHRQTGGSYGYTF
TRBV28	TRBJ1-5	few	-	TGTGCCAGCACCCGCGCGGGGTGGCAGGGTTGGAGCAATCAGCCCCAGCATTTT	CASTRAGWQGWSNQPQHF
TRBV6-2/TRBV6-3	TRBJ1-2	-	-	TGTGCCAGCAGTTACACAGCCAACTATGGCTACACCTTC	CASSYTANYGYTF
TRBV5-1	TRBJ2-7	-	TRBD2	TGCGCCAGCAGCTTGGCCGGGACTACCACCTACGAGCAGTACTTC	CASSLAGTTTYEQYF
TRBV15	TRBJ2-1	-	-	TGTGCCACCAGCAGAGATAACTCGTTTCCCGATGAGCAGTTCTTC	CATSRDNSFPDEQFF
TRBV27	TRBJ2-7	-	-	TGTGCCAGCAGCCCCAGGGGGGATTTCTACGAGCAGTACTTC	CASSPRGDFYEQYF
TRBV6-5	TRBJ2-2	-	-	TGTGCCAGCAGTTATTTTCGGGACTCAGGGGAGCTGTTTTTT	CASSYFRDSGELFF
TRBV12-5	TRBJ2-5	-	TRBD1	TGTGCTAGTGGTTTAGGGACAGTACAAGAGACCCAGTACTTC	CASGLGTVQETQYF
TRBV5-1	TRBJ2-2	-	-	TGCGCCAGCGGAAGGGGCACCGGGGAGCTGTTTTTT	CASGRGTGELFF
TRBV27	TRBJ2-6	-	TRBD1	TGTGCCAGCAGTTCTATTTCTTGGGACAGGGGACACTCTGGGGCCAACGTCCTGACTTTC	CASSSISWDRGHSGANVLTF
TRBV10-1	TRBJ2-2	-	-	TGCGCCAGCAGTCGACTAGGATTTGCCACCGGGGAGCTGTTTTTT	CASSRLGFATGELFF
TRBV7-3	TRBJ2-5	-	TRBD1	TGTGCCAGCAGCTACGGGACAGGGCCTCAAGAGACCCAGTACTTC	CASSYGTGPQETQYF
TRBV30	TRBJ1-1	-	-	TGTGCCTGGGCCAAACAGGGAGTGAACACTGAAGCTTTCTTT	CAWAKQGVNTEAFF
TRBV7-2	TRBJ2-7	-	-	TGTGCCAGCAGCTTATCTCGGTTACCTTCCTACGAGCAGTACTTC	CASSLSRLPSYEQYF